The clone carrying this TCR beta chain appeared many times. Its target is unknown. At one boundary the junction diverges from the germline segment, which might be a read error. Time point denoted: newly diagnosed GD, antithyroid drugs for less than 3 months. PBMC-derived RNA was used for the TCR library. Per the germline V gene, CDR1 is SSHAT and CDR2 is FNYEAQ (reference sequence). The CDR3 runs to 17 residues. These data belong to a study of regulatory T cells in long-lasting Graves disease. About the research overall: Antithyroid drugs had been taken by newly diagnosed Graves' patients for under 3 months.

Arm-PCR with iRepertoire HTBI primers amplified the CDR3 regions for these TCR beta libraries. TCRdb used MiXCR to reprocess the multiplex PCR reads, holding one entry per CDR3 protein. The top ten hold roughly 18% of the sample, which has about 620,000 distinct CDR3 sequences, under 20% seen once. Whole-study findings and limits: The TCR repertoire of persistent Graves' patients was less diverse than that of newly diagnosed ones. Fewer public clonotypes were shared by new patients (around 960) than by persistent patients (about 2,800).

Separately, the same data were catalogued under a study of T cells in Graves' hyperthyroidism and ophthalmopathy.

The specimen comprised peripheral blood mononuclear cells (PBMCs), sampled at new diagnosis, from a patient treated with antithyroid drugs. This chain connects TRBV7-7 to TRBJ1-4; D remains unclear. This receptor was identified in a woman in her thirties with Graves disease. CDR3 bases: TGTGCTAGCAGCTTAGCTTTTGGCCACCTCGGAGCCGAAAAACTGTTTTTT. This translates into CASSLAFGHLGAEKLFF.